A single sample is the source of the 24 T cell receptor beta chains below, sequenced in a study of lymphopenia after photon versus proton radiotherapy (dated by TCRdb to the late 2010s). The library was produced with the immunoSEQ multiplex PCR assay. TCRdb mirrors the immuneACCESS table, restricted to in-frame sequences. Some clones are absent from its copies; in checked studies, under half trace to an unresolved V gene, and the reason for the others is unknown. This sample has about 34,000 clones in its table, and approximately 84% of those were observed once. The ten largest clones capture about 14% of the sample. The source was peripheral blood, collected from a patient treated with proton-based radiotherapy. The source is a woman between 70 and 85 years old with pancreatic cancer.

The chain couples TRBV19 to TRBJ1-1; the D gene is possibly TRBD1 (6 bases). The V gene lost 5 bases and the J gene lost 0 bases, with 16 bases spanning the gap. Germline V lookup: CDR1 LNHDA, CDR2 SQIVND (reference sequence). CDR3 length equals 16 residues. DNA for the CDR3: TGTGCCAGTAGTGTTTCCGGGACAACAATGAACACTGAAGCTTTCTTT. This sequence encodes CASSVSGTTMNTEAFF.

The genes are TRBV9 and TRBJ2-1; 10 nucleotides agree with TRBD2. V lost 0 bases to trimming and J lost 7 bases; unmatched junction nucleotides: 10. This CDR3 is built from 17 residues. Germline assignment: CDR1 SGDLS and CDR2 YYNGEE. The DNA for the CDR3 is TGTGCCAGCAGCGTAGAATTGTGGACTAGCGGAGGGAATGAGCAGTTCTTC. This codes for CASSVELWTSGGNEQFF.

The V gene is TRBV18, the J gene TRBJ2-7, with 8 bases fitting TRBD1. The V gene's germline CDR1 is KGHSH and CDR2 LQKENI. The CDR3 runs 16 residues. After removal of 4 bases from V and 4 bases from J, the junction contained 12 bases not matched to a gene. CDR3 nucleotides: TGTGCCAGCTCACTCACCGGCGTAGGACAGGGTTACGAGCAGTACTTC. This encodes CASSLTGVGQGYEQYF.

The chain couples TRBV28 to TRBJ1-2; D is possibly TRBD1 (6 bases). Trimming pared 4 bases from V and 4 bases from J, leaving 19 bases between. Germline lookup yields CDR1 MDHEN and CDR2 SYDVKM. CDR3 length: 16 residues. The CDR3 loop is CASSWSMTGSIYGYTF. The CDR3 DNA reads as TGTGCCAGCAGTTGGAGTATGACAGGATCAATCTATGGCTACACCTTC.

The chain couples TRBV6-6 to TRBJ1-2, with 7 bases identical to TRBD1. Germline CDR1 MNHNY, CDR2 SVGAGI (reference sequence). CDR3 size: 14 residues. With V trimmed by 0 bases and J by 7 bases, 5 bases remained unmatched. The CDR3 DNA reads as TGTGCCAGCAGTTACTCCGGACAGGCAGGTGGCTACACCTTC. Protein: CASSYSGQAGGYTF.

The chain recombines TRBV15 with TRBJ2-6, with a tentative D call TRBD2 (6 bases). The length of the CDR3 is 17 residues. Germline V gene lookup returns CDR1 LNHNV and CDR2 YYDKDF (reference sequence). V lost 2 bases, J lost 2 bases, and 13 bases lay in between. This CDR3 reads CATSRLSGVTGANVLTF. The CDR3 coding sequence is TGTGCCACCAGCAGACTCTCGGGGGTAACTGGGGCCAACGTCCTGACTTTC.

There are a few counts of this clone. V usage is TRBV2 and J usage is TRBJ2-2; TRBD1 matches 9 bases. The CDR3 has 18 residues. V gave up 0 bases and J gave up 0 bases; unmatched junction bases: 5. The germline CDR1 and CDR2 sequences are SNHLY and FYNNEI. CDR3 loop: CASSEAGTGSANTGELFF. DNA of the CDR3: TGTGCCAGCAGTGAAGCGGGGACAGGGTCCGCGAACACCGGGGAGCTGTTTTTT.

V and J are TRBV18 and TRBJ1-1; D gene ambiguous. The CDR3 has 14 amino acids. Germline CDR1 is KGHSH and CDR2 is LQKENI. V lost 2 bases, J lost 0 bases, and 7 bases lay in between. The CDR3 DNA reads TGTGCCAGCTCACCAGGCCTTTTGAACACTGAAGCTTTCTTT. This codes for CASSPGLLNTEAFF.

The chain has TRBV27 and TRBJ2-1, with TRBD2 matching over 13 bases. The CDR3 runs 19 residues. V trimming: 5 bases; J trimming: 6 bases; junction bases outside the gene matches: 16. Looked up from germline, CDR1 is MNHEY and CDR2 is SMNVEV (reference sequence). The CDR3 spells CASSPLAGGPGGGINEQFF. CDR3 nucleotides: TGTGCCAGCAGTCCACTAGCGGGAGGGCCAGGGGGAGGTATCAATGAGCAGTTCTTC.

This sequence joins TRBV7-8 and TRBJ2-7; 8 positions agree with TRBD2. V shed 7 bases, J shed 3 bases, and the junction held 8 bases outside the gene matches. CDR3 size: 14 residues. Germline CDR1 and CDR2: SGHVS and FQNEAQ. The CDR3 coding sequence is TGTGCCAGCAATGAGCGGGAGACGAGCTACGAGCAGTACTTC. Translation gives CASNERETSYEQYF.

The genes are TRBV28 and TRBJ1-4, with D perhaps matching TRBD1 (6 bases). Germline CDR1 MDHEN, CDR2 SYDVKM. The V end was cut by 3 bases, the J end by 8 bases, with 16 bases between. The CDR3 contains 15 residues. The CDR3 protein is CASSFRGAEGEKLFF. The CDR3 DNA sequence: TGTGCCAGCAGTTTTAGGGGGGCCGAAGGAGAAAAACTGTTTTTT.

The chain recombines TRBV6-6 with TRBJ1-3, with D unclear. The germline V gene encodes CDR1 MNHNY and CDR2 SVGAGI (reference sequence). V lost 0 bases, J lost 0 bases, and 9 bases lay in between. This CDR3 is 16 amino acids long. The CDR3 protein is CASSYSNSVSGNTIYF. The CDR3 DNA follows: TGTGCCAGCAGTTACTCGAATAGCGTCTCTGGAAACACCATATATTTT.

V is TRBV13 and J is TRBJ2-1; 10 bases line up with TRBD2. Germline V lookup: CDR1 PRHDT, CDR2 FYEKMQ (reference sequence). This CDR3 spans 15 amino acids. J lost 7 bases, V lost 1 base, and 4 bases had no gene match. The CDR3 nucleotides are TGTGCCAGCAGCTTAGCGCCTAGCGGGAGTAATGAGCAGTTCTTC. Protein product: CASSLAPSGSNEQFF.

The chain employs TRBV28 and TRBJ2-5, with D perhaps TRBD2 (5 bases). The germline V gene has CDR1 MDHEN and CDR2 SYDVKM. Trimming took 2 bases from V and 7 from J, leaving 20 bases between them. There are 16 residues in the CDR3. CDR3 DNA: TGTGCCAGCAGTTTAGGGAGACTGTCTCTCGTCGGGACCCAGTACTTC. Amino acid sequence: CASSLGRLSLVGTQYF.

This clone appeared once. The chain has TRBV11-3 and TRBJ2-3; TRBD2 agrees at 8 bases. Germline loops: CDR1 SGHNT, CDR2 YENEEA. This CDR3 has 15 amino acids. V shed 2 bases, J shed 4 bases, and the junction held 5 bases outside the gene matches. CDR3 in DNA: TGTGCCAGCAGCTTATTCGGGAGGGCAGCAGATACGCAGTATTTT. Protein: CASSLFGRAADTQYF.

This chain uses TRBV25-1 with TRBJ1-1; D possibly corresponds to TRBD1 (6 bases). Germline CDR1 and CDR2: MGHDK and SYGVNS. The CDR3 has 16 residues. The ends were cut back, 0 bases at V and 6 bases at J, with 17 bases in the middle. The chain's CDR3 is CASSEYPSGAASEAFF. The CDR3 DNA sequence: TGTGCCAGCAGTGAATATCCCTCAGGGGCCGCATCTGAAGCTTTCTTT.

This clone was seen a single time. The genes are TRBV27 and TRBJ2-5; TRBD2 is a possible D gene (5 bases). Between the trimmed V and J ends, which lost 6 bases and 0 bases, there was a span of 14 bases. The CDR3 has 15 amino acids. Per the germline V gene, CDR1 is MNHEY and CDR2 is SMNVEV (reference sequence). The chain's CDR3 is CASRRDSRYQETQYF. The CDR3 DNA is TGTGCCAGCAGGAGGGATAGTCGTTACCAAGAGACCCAGTACTTC.

The chain employs TRBV18 and TRBJ2-7; D may be TRBD1 or TRBD2 (5 bases each). Trimming took 1 base from V and 5 from J, leaving 6 bases between them. CDR3 length: 12 amino acids. Germline values: CDR1 KGHSH, CDR2 LQKENI. This CDR3 is CASSPLGDEQYF. CDR3 DNA sequence: TGTGCCAGCTCACCACTGGGGGACGAGCAGTACTTC.

The chain joins TRBV11-2 to TRBJ1-1, with D tentatively TRBD1 (6 bases). Germline CDR1 is SGHAT and CDR2 is FQNNGV. The CDR3 runs 15 residues. V dropped 6 bases and J dropped 2 bases, with 16 bases sitting between them. The CDR3 DNA sequence: TGTGCCAGCAGTTTCGAGGGGGTAATCAACACTGAAGCTTTCTTT. Its protein product is CASSFEGVINTEAFF.

V is TRBV28 and J is TRBJ1-2, with 10 bases that match TRBD1. CDR1 MDHEN and CDR2 SYDVKM come from the germline V gene. This CDR3 contains 15 residues. Unmatched junction bases numbered 11, after V lost 5 bases and J lost 8 bases. The CDR3 DNA sequence: TGTGCCAGCAGTCGCCTGGACAGGGGGGTAAGGGGCTACACCTTC. Translating it yields CASSRLDRGVRGYTF.

Notes on this clone: In the same sample, other DNA sequences code for this CDR3. The chain joins TRBV28 to TRBJ1-5; TRBD1 agrees at 9 bases. The V gene's germline CDR1 is MDHEN and CDR2 SYDVKM. After removal of 3 bases from V and 2 bases from J, the junction contained 2 bases not matched to a gene. The CDR3 runs 15 residues. CDR3 sequence: CASSLGQGGNQPQHF. Written as DNA, the CDR3 is TGTGCCAGCAGTTTGGGACAGGGAGGCAATCAGCCCCAGCATTTT.

V usage is TRBV6-5 and J usage is TRBJ2-1; TRBD2 matches 7 bases. This CDR3 comprises 16 residues. With V trimmed by 1 base and J by 12 bases, 15 bases remained unmatched. The V gene's germline CDR1 is MNHEY and CDR2 SVGAGI. The CDR3, as DNA: TGTGCCAGCAGTTACTTGCCGGGACTACACCCCGAGGGGCAGTTCTTC. Protein product: CASSYLPGLHPEGQFF.

This clone was seen more than once but under ten times. V is TRBV2 and J is TRBJ2-5; weak D call: TRBD2 (5 bases). The V and J ends lost 5 bases and 5 bases respectively, with 15 bases between them. CDR1 SNHLY and CDR2 FYNNEI come from the germline V gene. The CDR3 spans 14 residues. The CDR3 DNA reads as TGTGCCAGCAGTACTAGTTCCCAAAAGGAGACCCAGTACTTC. Amino acid sequence: CASSTSSQKETQYF.

The chain is built from TRBV6-5 and TRBJ1-2; 7 positions agree with TRBD1. The germline gives CDR1 MNHEY, CDR2 SVGAGI. The CDR3 is made up of 14 amino acids. Trimming at V came to 6 bases and at J to 6 bases, leaving 10 bases not matched to a gene. The CDR3 nucleotides read TGTGCCAGCAGCCGCACCGACAGGGCAAATGGCTACACCTTC. Encoded protein: CASSRTDRANGYTF.